Below, 29 T cell receptor beta chains from the same sample are listed, as sequenced in a study of blood T cells in healthy people across ages. Primers used in a second PCR of roughly 6 to 12 cycles were a sample-barcoded 5' primer and a J-beta primer mix. TCRdb used MiXCR to reprocess the 5' RACE reads, holding one entry per CDR3 protein. The sample lists 1.5 million to 2 million distinct CDR3 sequences, about 50% occurring once. The material sequenced was blood. The source of these receptors is a woman in her thirties or forties in good health.

V gene TRBV15 combines with J gene TRBJ1-4; D is perhaps TRBD1 (6 bases). V gave up 9 bases and J gave up 6 bases, with 14 bases separating them. CDR3 size: 13 residues. The germline gives CDR1 LNHNV, CDR2 YYDKDF (reference sequence). CDR3 residues: CATQDSVDEKLFF. The CDR3 coding sequence is TGTGCCACTCAGGACAGTGTGGATGAAAAACTGTTTTTT.

The rearrangement joins TRBV21-1 to TRBJ2-1; TRBD2 is taken as the D call from the table, unchecked against the DNA. TRBV21-1 is annotated as a pseudogene. The CDR3 has 16 amino acids. Written as DNA, the CDR3 is TGTGCCAGCAGGGATGTGGCGGGGGGGCTCTACAATGAGCAGTTCTTC. Encoded protein: CASRDVAGGLYNEQFF.

The V call is TRBV28, the J call TRBJ1-2, with D perhaps matching TRBD1 (6 bases). Germline CDR1 is MDHEN and CDR2 is SYDVKM. V lost 8 bases and J lost 1, with 11 bases in between. This CDR3 has 13 amino acids. As DNA, the CDR3 is TGTGCCAGCCAGGGGCGGAATAACTATGGCTACACCTTC. Protein sequence: CASQGRNNYGYTF.

The rearrangement uses TRBV4-3 and TRBJ2-1; D uncertain. The CDR3 contains 16 residues. Germline values: CDR1 LGHNA, CDR2 YSLEER. V lost 3 bases to trimming and J lost 2 bases, with 14 bases between them. The CDR3 DNA is TGCGCCAGCAGCCAGGGGTCAGGCTATCCCTACAATGAGCAGTTCTTC. This encodes CASSQGSGYPYNEQFF.

The J gene is TRBJ2-5, the V gene TRBV3-1; TRBD1 is a possible D gene (6 bases). The J call is uncertain, as TRBJ2-7 better fits the DNA end. Germline V gene lookup returns CDR1 LGHDT and CDR2 YNNKEL (reference sequence). The CDR3 sequence is 13 residues long. The CDR3 nucleotides read TGTGCCAGCAGCCAGGGGGCAGTCTACGAGCAGTACTTC. It codes for CASSQGAVYEQYF.

This chain uses TRBV9 with TRBJ1-4, with TRBD1 matching over 9 bases. CDR3 length equals 16 residues. V was pared by 2 bases and J by 7 bases, with 9 bases of the junction left unmatched. Germline-derived CDR1 and CDR2 are SGDLS and YYNGEE. In nucleotides, the CDR3 is TGTGCCAGCAGCGTGGGGGTCGGACAGGGGACTGAAAAACTGTTTTTT. Its translation: CASSVGVGQGTEKLFF.

CDR3 in DNA: TGTGCCAGCAGCGCCGGAAAAGCGGGACTGACCAATGAGCAGTTCTTC. Amino acids: CASSAGKAGLTNEQFF. The chain carries TRBV9 and TRBJ2-1; 7 bases line up with TRBD2. The CDR3 is made up of 16 amino acids. CDR1 SGDLS and CDR2 YYNGEE come from the germline V gene. Trimming removed 3 bases from V and 6 bases from J; junction bases left unmatched: 12.

This clonotype was counted between two and nine times. This rearrangement joins TRBV27 to TRBJ2-1; D may be TRBD1 (5 bases). Germline assignment: CDR1 MNHEY and CDR2 SMNVEV (reference sequence). The CDR3 loop spans 14 amino acids. The V end was cut by 6 bases, the J end by 4 bases, with 13 bases between. Here the CDR3 reads CASSWGRAYNEQFF. CDR3 DNA: TGTGCCAGCAGCTGGGGCCGAGCTTACAATGAGCAGTTCTTC.

This chain connects TRBV7-2 to TRBJ2-7, with a possible D match to TRBD1 (5 bases). CDR1 and CDR2 from the germline V gene are SGHTA and FQGNSA. With 4 bases removed from V and 2 bases from J, the gap between germline ends came to 15 bases. This CDR3 region has 15 residues. CDR3 DNA sequence: TGTGCCAGCAGCTCCGCCTTAGGCAGGGCCTACGAGCAGTACTTC. This encodes CASSSALGRAYEQYF.

This clonotype came up a few times. This chain links TRBV29-1 with TRBJ2-1; 11 nucleotides agree with TRBD2. The V gene end was trimmed by 7 bases and the J gene end by 5 bases; junction bases not matched to a gene: 10. The CDR3 extends over 15 amino acids. Looked up from germline, CDR1 is SQVTM and CDR2 is ANQGSEA. This CDR3 is CSAWRGTSGNNEQFF. The CDR3 DNA reads as TGCAGCGCCTGGAGAGGGACTAGCGGAAACAATGAGCAGTTCTTC.

The rearrangement uses TRBV20-1 and TRBJ2-1; 13 bases line up with TRBD2. The V segment lost 2 bases and the J segment 10 bases; nucleotides outside the gene matches: 5. CDR3 length equals 14 residues. Germline CDR1 reads DFQATT; CDR2 reads SNEGSKA (reference sequence). The CDR3, as DNA: TGCAGTGCTAGATCCGGGACTAGCGGGAAAGAGCAGTTCTTC. It specifies CSARSGTSGKEQFF.

The chain links TRBV7-9 to TRBJ1-4; TRBD1 matches 7 bases. The germline CDR1 and CDR2 sequences are SEHNR and FQNEAQ (reference sequence). The CDR3 length is 15 residues. Trimming cost V 3 bases and J 3 bases; bases outside gene matches: 4. CDR3 DNA sequence: TGTGCCAGCAGCTTGGGCGACAGGGCTAATGAAAAACTGTTTTTT. Encoded protein: CASSLGDRANEKLFF.

This chain links TRBV5-1 with TRBJ2-1; D is perhaps TRBD1 or TRBD2 (6 bases each). The J call may be wrong; the DNA end is better matched by TRBJ2-7. CDR1 is SGHRS and CDR2 is YFSETQ in the germline V gene. The CDR3 totals 16 residues. For the CDR3, the DNA is TGCGCCAGCAGCTTGGGGGGGGCGAGCTCCTACAATGAGCAGTACTTC. The encoded protein is CASSLGGASSYNEQYF.

This clonotype was counted between two and nine times. This may stem from a read error, because a much larger clone lies one nucleotide away. This sequence joins TRBV29-1 and TRBJ2-1, with a possible D match to TRBD2 (6 bases). TRBJ2-7 matches the DNA end more closely, so the J call is doubtful. The CDR3 length is 14 residues. CDR1 and CDR2 (germline): SQVTM, ANQGSEA. CDR3 loop: CSVGGTSSYNEQYF. The CDR3 DNA is TGCAGCGTGGGCGGGACCAGCTCCTACAATGAGCAGTACTTC.

This sequence joins TRBV19 and TRBJ2-1; D is perhaps TRBD2 (6 bases). The V end was cut by 4 bases, the J end by 6 bases, with 16 bases between. From germline, CDR1 is LNHDA and CDR2 SQIVND (reference sequence). The CDR3 has 15 amino acids. CDR3 nucleotide sequence: TGTGCCAGTAGTACGGGACTTCCTCTCCCCAATGAGCAGTTCTTC. This gives the protein CASSTGLPLPNEQFF.

The J gene is TRBJ2-1, the V gene TRBV24-1, with D perhaps TRBD1 (5 bases). CDR1 is KGHDR, CDR2 SFDVKD, per germline. CDR3 length equals 12 residues. The V end was cut by 8 bases, the J end by 6 bases, with 10 bases between. CDR3 protein: CATNQGPNEQFF. CDR3 coding DNA: TGTGCCACCAACCAGGGTCCCAATGAGCAGTTCTTC.

The genes are TRBV20-1 and TRBJ2-5, with 12 bases identical to TRBD2. The end of the DNA fits TRBJ2-4 better, so the J call may be wrong. The CDR3 has 18 residues. Germline V gene data show CDR1 as DFQATT and CDR2 as SNEGSKA (reference sequence). The CDR3 loop reads CSARSSGGASMAKNIQYF. CDR3 bases: TGCAGTGCTAGATCTAGCGGGGGGGCCTCGATGGCCAAAAACATTCAGTACTTC.

This clonotype was seen more than once but under ten times. The CDR3 reads CASSFSGEPYEQYF. The CDR3 coding sequence is TGCGCCAGCAGCTTCTCAGGGGAACCCTACGAGCAGTACTTC. This sequence joins TRBV5-1 and TRBJ2-7, with D possibly matching TRBD1 (6 bases). V lost 2 bases to trimming and J lost 2 bases, with 11 bases between them. The CDR3 consists of 14 residues. The germline V gene has CDR1 SGHRS and CDR2 YFSETQ.

This clonotype has a handful of counts. The rearrangement joins TRBV4-3 to TRBJ1-2, with unresolved D. V was shortened by 0 bases and J by 8 bases, with 16 bases between the two germline ends. The length of the CDR3 is 15 residues. The germline V gene encodes CDR1 LGHNA and CDR2 YSLEER. The CDR3 loop reads CASSQDTDGLGGYTF. In DNA form, the CDR3 reads TGCGCCAGCAGCCAAGATACCGACGGTCTTGGAGGCTACACCTTC.

The rearrangement joins TRBV27 to TRBJ1-1, with a tentative D call TRBD1 (5 bases). This CDR3 contains 15 residues. Germline loops: CDR1 MNHEY, CDR2 SMNVEV (reference sequence). V lost 4 bases and J 0 bases, leaving 12 bases between the germline ends. The CDR3 nucleotides read TGTGCCAGCAGTTCTTCCGACAGCCTGAACACTGAAGCTTTCTTT. It codes for CASSSSDSLNTEAFF.

The chain carries TRBV5-1 and TRBJ2-1; 12 bases map to TRBD1. Germline lookup yields CDR1 SGHRS and CDR2 YFSETQ. V lost 4 bases and J lost 5; bases outside the gene matches: 7. The CDR3 consists of 16 residues. The CDR3 nucleotides read TGCGCCAGCAGCCTCCGGGACAGGGGGCGAAACAATGAGCAGTTCTTC. Its translation is CASSLRDRGRNNEQFF.

Only a few counts were recorded for this clonotype. The chain links TRBV29-1 to TRBJ2-7, with a tentative D call TRBD1 (6 bases). Germline V gives CDR1 SQVTM, CDR2 ANQGSEA. V was shortened by 3 bases and J by 1 base, with 13 bases between the two germline ends. The CDR3 has 14 amino acids. DNA of the CDR3: TGCAGCGTTGATTCCGGGACATCTTCCTACGAGCAGTACTTC. Translating gives CSVDSGTSSYEQYF.

The V call is TRBV6-2 or TRBV6-3, the J call TRBJ1-2; D gene uncertain. Trimming left V 2 bases short and J 3 bases short, with 10 bases between. The CDR3 has 14 residues. In germline, CDR1 is MNHEY, CDR2 SVGEGT. The CDR3 protein is CASSYVWGDYGYTF. CDR3 in DNA: TGTGCCAGCAGTTACGTATGGGGTGACTATGGCTACACCTTC.

The sample holds a few counts of this clonotype. The chain joins TRBV29-1 to TRBJ2-7; unclear D gene. Per the germline V gene, CDR1 is SQVTM and CDR2 is ANQGSEA. Trimming removed 6 bases from V and 0 bases from J, with 9 bases in between. CDR3 length equals 12 residues. The DNA for the CDR3 is TGCAGCGTCCAGAGACCCTCCTACGAGCAGTACTTC. It yields the protein CSVQRPSYEQYF.

The chain uses TRBV20-1 and TRBJ1-1, with TRBD1 matching 11 bases. The germline V gene encodes CDR1 DFQATT and CDR2 SNEGSKA (reference sequence). J lost 4 bases, V lost 6 bases, and 10 bases had no gene match. The CDR3 spans 15 residues. The CDR3 reads CSAPNPGQGGTEAFF. DNA for the CDR3: TGCAGTGCGCCCAATCCGGGACAGGGGGGCACTGAAGCTTTCTTT.

This sequence joins TRBV28 and TRBJ2-7; no clear D gene. V was pared by 3 bases and J by 6 bases, with 15 bases between. The CDR3 runs 14 residues. Germline CDR1 is MDHEN and CDR2 is SYDVKM. The CDR3 reads CASSFPEGILEQYF. CDR3 coding DNA: TGTGCCAGCAGTTTTCCAGAAGGGATCCTCGAGCAGTACTTC.

In regard to this clonotype: The junction departs from the called germline gene at one end, perhaps through a read error. The V call is TRBV20-1, the J call TRBJ2-1; D may correspond to TRBD1 or TRBD2 (6 bases each). Germline CDR1 DFQATT, CDR2 SNEGSKA (reference sequence). This CDR3 is built from 12 residues. The CDR3 bases are TGCATTGCTAGGTGGGGGGCGAGCGAGCAGTTCTTC. It encodes CIARWGASEQFF.

Written as DNA, the CDR3 is TGTGCCAGCAGCTTAAGGCCAGGGGCTAATGAAAAACTGTTTTTT. This sequence encodes CASSLRPGANEKLFF. This rearrangement joins TRBV7-3 to TRBJ1-4, with D possibly being TRBD1 (6 bases). In germline, CDR1 is SGHTA, CDR2 FQGTGA. The length of the CDR3 is 15 residues. The V end was cut by 1 base, the J end by 3 bases, with 9 bases between.

The chain employs TRBV7-9 and TRBJ2-1; 13 nucleotides line up with TRBD2. This CDR3 region has 19 residues. V gave up 1 base and J gave up 4 bases; unmatched junction bases: 10. The germline V gene encodes CDR1 SEHNR and CDR2 FQNEAQ (reference sequence). In DNA, the CDR3 is TGTGCCAGCAGCTTAGGAGTCTCACTAGCGGGGGGGCCTTACAATGAGCAGTTCTTC. This translates into CASSLGVSLAGGPYNEQFF.